The 9 T cell receptor beta chains reported below all come from one sample, sequenced in a study of control samples from healthy donors and cancer patients. Profiling relied on immunoSEQ multiplex PCR, and the TCRdb table lists in-frame clones only, not all of them. The sample yields about 190,000 clones, 90% to 95% seen once. Material: blood. The origin of the receptors is a young man in good health.

The gene calls are TRBV5-1 and TRBJ2-2, with 8 bases fitting TRBD1. Unmatched junction bases numbered 7, after V lost 2 bases and J lost 4 bases. CDR1 is SGHRS and CDR2 is YFSETQ in the germline V gene. The CDR3 contains 16 residues. CDR3 sequence (DNA): TGCGCCAGCAGCTTCCCCGACAGGGGACTCACCGGGGAGCTGTTTTTT. Its translation is CASSFPDRGLTGELFF.

This clone appeared a few times. The V gene is TRBV19, the J gene TRBJ2-7; 9 nucleotides match TRBD1. This CDR3 is built from 15 residues. The V segment lost 6 bases and the J segment 0 bases; nucleotides outside the gene matches: 6. Looked up from germline, CDR1 is LNHDA and CDR2 is SQIVND (reference sequence). Here the CDR3 reads CASRGQGRNSYEQYF. CDR3 nucleotide sequence: TGTGCCAGTAGGGGACAGGGACGCAACTCCTACGAGCAGTACTTC.

This chain joins TRBV6-5 and TRBJ1-2; 8 nucleotides agree with TRBD1. Germline V gene data show CDR1 as MNHEY and CDR2 as SVGAGI. The V gene end was trimmed by 8 bases and the J gene end by 7 bases; junction bases not matched to a gene: 12. The CDR3 covers 14 residues. The CDR3 is CASGGEDRAAGYTF. DNA for the CDR3: TGTGCCAGCGGGGGGGAGGACAGGGCGGCTGGCTACACCTTC.

The chain links TRBV6-1 to TRBJ1-2; 9 bases are a match to TRBD1. The V gene end was trimmed by 3 bases and the J gene end by 4 bases; junction bases not matched to a gene: 6. The CDR3 sequence is 15 residues long. Germline-derived CDR1 and CDR2 are MNHNS and SASEGT. This chain's CDR3 is CASSEGQGMSYGYTF. CDR3 sequence (DNA): TGTGCCAGCAGTGAGGGACAGGGAATGAGCTATGGCTACACCTTC.

Concerning this clone: The germline gene is not matched at one end of the junction; a read error may be the cause. The chain is built from TRBV6-4 and TRBJ2-7; the D is unclear. CDR1 MRHNA and CDR2 SNTAGT come from the germline V gene. This CDR3 is built from 8 residues. CDR3 in DNA: TGTGCCGGATTTGACACGACCTTC. Protein: CAGFDTTF.

In its sample, this clone was seen a few times. The sample carries other DNA sequences with the same CDR3. The gene calls are TRBV18 and TRBJ1-4, with 7 bases aligning to TRBD1. Trimming took 6 bases from V and 4 from J; bases not matched to a gene: 2. This CDR3 has 13 residues. Looked up from germline, CDR1 is KGHSH and CDR2 is LQKENI. The CDR3 sequence is CASSRDSNEKLFF. The CDR3 coding sequence is TGTGCCAGCTCTCGGGACAGTAATGAAAAACTGTTTTTT.

The CDR3 sequence: CASSEELGEDEQYF. The CDR3 coding sequence is TGTGCCAGCAGTGAAGAGTTAGGGGAAGACGAGCAGTACTTC. The chain links TRBV6-1 to TRBJ2-7, with D tentatively TRBD1 (5 bases). V was shortened by 1 base and J by 5 bases, with 12 bases between the two germline ends. The CDR3 is 14 residues long. The germline CDR1 and CDR2 sequences are MNHNS and SASEGT.

This rearrangement joins TRBV6-5 to TRBJ1-2, with 7 nucleotides matching TRBD1. Germline V gives CDR1 MNHEY, CDR2 SVGAGI. The CDR3 runs 14 residues. V lost 6 bases and J lost 0; bases outside the gene matches: 4. CDR3 bases: TGTGCCAGCAGAAGACAGGGTGCTAACTATGGCTACACCTTC. Its protein is CASRRQGANYGYTF.

The table lists this clone with a count of one. The rearrangement uses TRBV7-6 and TRBJ1-5; 7 bases are shared with TRBD1. Germline CDR1 and CDR2: SGHVS and FNYEAQ. V dropped 2 bases and J dropped 0; count of bases not matched to a gene: 10. The CDR3 consists of 18 residues. CDR3: CASSLYAGTEVSNQPQHF. The CDR3 nucleotides read TGTGCCAGCAGCTTATACGCCGGGACAGAAGTTAGCAATCAGCCCCAGCATTTT. The full variable domain, completed using reference TRBV7-6 and TRBJ1-5, is GAGVSQSPRYKVTKRGQDVALRCDPISGHVSLYWYRQALGQGPEFLTYFNYEAQQDKSGLPNDRFSAERPEGSISTLTIQRTEQRDSAMYRCASSLYAGTEVSNQPQHFGDGTRLSIL.